This TCR beta chain was recovered during a study of blood T cell repertoires in COVID-19. Study overall: Material from acute and convalescent COVID-19 was sourced from the United States, Italy and Spain. Sources were T cells, B-cell-depleted T cells, or PBMCs; the material itself was cDNA or gDNA.

Germline V lookup: CDR1 SNHLY, CDR2 FYNNEI. The CDR3 sequence is 12 residues long. The ends were cut back, 5 bases at V and 6 bases at J, with 10 bases in the middle. Study processing details: Estimation of nucleated cell counts was performed using reference gene primer amplification. Clones were read by immunoSEQ multiplex PCR, and TCRdb kept only the in-frame ones, dropping some. Clone size and V and J calls were adopted from that table, with D and trimming inferred from the DNA. This table has roughly 280,000 clones, around 84% appearing once. What was sequenced was peripheral blood. This chain uses TRBV2 with TRBJ1-2; TRBD1 might be the D (6 bases). This receptor was obtained from a man between 60 and 70 years old with acute or convalescent COVID-19. CDR3 DNA: TGTGCCAGCAGTCCTACAGGGAATGGCTACACCTTC. Protein: CASSPTGNGYTF.